This entry lists 3 T cell receptor beta chains sequenced from one sample in a study of cytomegalovirus exposure and HLA in healthy donors. PCR involved 60 Vbeta and 13 Jbeta primers. Generated by immunoSEQ multiplex PCR, the TCRdb table keeps only in-frame clones and is missing some. The sample has about 240,000 clones; 82% are singletons. Sequenced sample: PBMCs. The receptors here all came from a woman in her 40s in good health and CMV-seropositive.

The chain is built from TRBV11-2 and TRBJ2-3; TRBD1 agrees at 8 bases. The germline V gene has CDR1 SGHAT and CDR2 FQNNGV. V was clipped by 5 bases and J by 1 base; unmatched bases: 5. CDR3 length equals 15 residues. The DNA of the CDR3 is TGTGCCAGCAGCGCTTGGGACAGGCGCACAGATACGCAGTATTTT. It encodes CASSAWDRRTDTQYF.

The chain couples TRBV27 to TRBJ1-2; unclear D gene. V gave up 2 bases and J gave up 2 bases, with 6 bases separating them. The CDR3 is 13 amino acids. Germline V gives CDR1 MNHEY, CDR2 SMNVEV (reference sequence). The CDR3 here is CASSLGLNYGYTF. The CDR3, as DNA: TGTGCCAGCAGTTTAGGACTGAACTATGGCTACACCTTC.

About this clone: At one end, the junction sequence differs from germline, possibly due to a read error. The chain links TRBV27 to TRBJ1-2; a possible D gene is TRBD1 (5 bases). The CDR3 has 15 residues. The germline CDR1 and CDR2 sequences are MNHEY and SMNVEV (reference sequence). The CDR3 reads CAGSLLRSGPYGYTF. CDR3 DNA sequence: TGTGCCGGCAGTTTACTAAGGTCAGGGCCATATGGCTACACCTTC.